This T cell receptor (beta chain) was sequenced during a study of blood T cell repertoires in COVID-19. Study as a whole: The United States, Italy and Spain supplied acute and convalescent COVID-19 samples.

Repertoires were generated with immunoSEQ multiplex PCR, while TCRdb's copy carries only in-frame clones and drops some. Of roughly 330,000 clones listed, approximately 90% were seen once; the top ten hold 10%. The CDR3 is made up of 13 amino acids. CDR1 is SQVTM and CDR2 is ANQGSEA in the germline V gene. The trim removed 4 bases at V and 4 bases at J, leaving 6 bases unmatched. The age range of participants was roughly 18 to 90 years, with residence in fewer than 25 US areas. The TCR was taken from a woman between 18 and 29 years old who had recovered from COVID-19. The sample taken for sequencing was PBMCs or T cells enriched from blood (not recorded which). V usage is TRBV29-1 and J usage is TRBJ1-2; 7 bases align to TRBD1. The CDR3 here is CSVAEGAGYGYTF. CDR3 nucleotide sequence: TGCAGCGTTGCCGAGGGGGCGGGCTATGGCTACACCTTC.